This entry lists 31 T cell receptor beta chains sequenced from one sample in a study of early T cells in non-severe SARS-CoV-2 infection. Using its own MiXCR run on the 5' RACE reads, TCRdb lists one record per CDR3 protein. The profile covers about 38,000 distinct CDR3 sequences, with less than 7% appearing a single time and 24% taken by the ten largest. Source: whole blood, taken at baseline. The receptors come from an adult who was a healthcare worker with PCR-confirmed SARS-CoV-2 infection or an uninfected control (not recorded which).

Notes on this clonotype: This may arise from a read error, as a much more abundant clone is one base away. The rearrangement links TRBV2 to TRBJ2-1; TRBD2 agrees at 10 bases. Losses at the gene ends were 11 bases for V and 6 bases for J; bases not matched to a gene: 10. Germline assignment: CDR1 SNHLY and CDR2 FYNNEI. The CDR3 totals 14 residues. The chain's CDR3 is CAGQAGGAINEQFF. The CDR3 DNA is TGTGCCGGGCAAGCGGGAGGGGCAATCAATGAGCAGTTCTTC.

A few counts support this clonotype. CDR3 amino acids: CASSQSADRDNQPQHF. Written as DNA, the CDR3 is TGCGCCAGCAGTCAATCCGCGGACAGGGACAATCAGCCCCAGCATTTT. The chain has TRBV23-1 and TRBJ1-5; 8 bases match TRBD1. TRBV23-1 is filed as an ORF, its function uncertain. J was trimmed by 3 bases and V by 0 bases; bases with no gene match: 4. This CDR3 is built from 16 residues.

This clonotype showed up just a few times. The gene calls are TRBV10-3 and TRBJ2-1; 9 bases line up with TRBD2. The CDR3 runs 16 residues. V dropped 5 bases and J dropped 6; count of bases not matched to a gene: 11. In germline, CDR1 is ENHRY, CDR2 SYGVKD. CDR3 sequence: CAISRIAGASINEQFF. The CDR3 DNA follows: TGTGCCATCAGTCGAATAGCGGGAGCTTCCATCAATGAGCAGTTCTTC.

Comments on this clonotype: A much larger clone differs from this one at a single base, so this may be a read error. This CDR3 is missing its conserved last phenylalanine or tryptophan, likely due to a read error. The rearrangement uses TRBV20-1 and TRBJ1-2; 8 bases align to TRBD1. This CDR3 has 14 amino acids. Germline-derived CDR1 and CDR2 are DFQATT and SNEGSKA (reference sequence). Trimming cost V 5 bases and J 0 bases; bases outside gene matches: 5. Here the CDR3 DNA reads TGCAGTGCTTGGGGACAGGATACTAACTATGGCTACACCCTC. Protein: CSAWGQDTNYGYTL.

CDR3 coding DNA: TGTGCCAGCAGCTTAGCTAGCGGGAGCTACGAGCAGTACTTC. The encoded protein is CASSLASGSYEQYF. The rearrangement joins TRBV7-2 to TRBJ2-7, with 9 bases fitting TRBD2. The CDR3 has 14 residues. CDR1 is SGHTA, CDR2 FQGNSA, per germline. With 0 bases clipped from V and 3 bases from J, the junction kept 0 bases outside the gene matches.

The chain combines TRBV7-6 with TRBJ2-1, with a possible D match to TRBD2 (6 bases). V lost 0 bases to trimming and J lost 10 bases, with 10 bases between them. This CDR3 contains 13 residues. Germline CDR1 reads SGHVS; CDR2 reads FNYEAQ. CDR3 DNA: TGTGCCAGCAGCTTAGCCAGGGCGGGGGAGCAGTTCTTC. Encoded protein: CASSLARAGEQFF. Using reference TRBV7-6 and TRBJ2-1 for the parts outside the CDR3, the full variable domain is GAGVSQSPRYKVTKRGQDVALRCDPISGHVSLYWYRQALGQGPEFLTYFNYEAQQDKSGLPNDRFSAERPEGSISTLTIQRTEQRDSAMYRCASSLARAGEQFFGPGTRLTVL.

The chain carries TRBV7-2 and TRBJ2-3; D gene uncertain. The ends were cut back, 0 bases at V and 0 bases at J, with 4 bases in the middle. The V gene's germline CDR1 is SGHTA and CDR2 FQGNSA. The CDR3 has 14 residues. The CDR3 DNA reads TGTGCCAGCAGCTTAGCGTCTAGCACAGATACGCAGTATTTT. Translated: CASSLASSTDTQYF.

This clonotype was recorded a few times. V usage is TRBV4-3 and J usage is TRBJ2-7; 10 bases fit TRBD1. CDR3 length: 15 amino acids. Per germline, CDR1 LGHNA and CDR2 YSLEER. V was pared by 5 bases and J by 3 bases, with 7 bases of the junction left unmatched. The CDR3 spells CASSALGQGVYEQYF. The CDR3 DNA reads as TGCGCCAGCAGCGCGCTTGGACAGGGGGTCTACGAGCAGTACTTC.

The J gene is TRBJ1-3, the V gene TRBV12-3 or TRBV12-4; D gene ambiguous. The CDR3 spans 11 residues. V was trimmed by 6 bases and J by 5 bases, leaving 5 bases between them. CDR3 DNA: TGTGCCAGCAGATACAGAAACACCATATATTTT. It codes for CASRYRNTIYF.

This clonotype showed up just a few times. The rearrangement joins TRBV11-3 to TRBJ2-1; D is possibly TRBD2 (5 bases). The CDR3 is made up of 13 amino acids. Germline assignment: CDR1 SGHNT and CDR2 YENEEA. Trimming took 5 bases from V and 7 from J, leaving 12 bases between them. The CDR3 loop is CASSVPPGNEQFF. The CDR3 DNA reads TGTGCCAGCAGCGTCCCCCCGGGAAATGAGCAGTTCTTC. Looking up the rest from reference TRBV11-3 and TRBJ2-1 gives the full variable domain: EAGVVQSPRYKIIEKKQPVAFWCNPISGHNTLYWYLQNLGQGPELLIRYENEEAVDDSQLPKDRFSAERLKGVDSTLKIQPAELGDSAVYLCASSVPPGNEQFFGPGTRLTVL.

The chain recombines TRBV20-1 with TRBJ2-4, with 7 bases that match TRBD2. This CDR3 comprises 13 residues. The trim removed 3 bases at V and 8 bases at J, leaving 7 bases unmatched. Germline CDR1 DFQATT, CDR2 SNEGSKA (reference sequence). The CDR3 loop is CSARYPAGDIQYF. DNA of the CDR3: TGCAGTGCTAGGTATCCTGCGGGGGACATTCAGTACTTC.

This clonotype was seen a handful of times. V and J are TRBV5-6 and TRBJ2-7; D is tentatively TRBD1 or TRBD2 (6 bases each). Germline lookup yields CDR1 SGHDT and CDR2 YYEEEE. The CDR3 extends over 15 amino acids. V was clipped by 3 bases and J by 3 bases, with 16 bases between them. The CDR3 spells CASSSGGQTHYEQYF. CDR3 nucleotide sequence: TGTGCCAGCAGCTCTGGGGGGCAGACCCACTACGAGCAGTACTTC.

This clonotype was seen ten or more times. The chain uses TRBV30 and TRBJ1-1, with D perhaps matching TRBD1 (6 bases). Germline CDR1 reads GTSNPN; CDR2 reads SVGIG (reference sequence). The CDR3 length is 17 residues. V was pared by 4 bases and J by 7 bases, with 28 bases between. CDR3 region: CAWTQSGGLLKLYEAFF. CDR3 nucleotide sequence: TGTGCCTGGACCCAGTCCGGGGGGCTTTTGAAACTATATGAAGCTTTCTTT. The variable domain in full, with the rest retrieved from reference TRBV30 and TRBJ1-1, is SQTIHQWPATLVQPVGSPLSLECTVEGTSNPNLYWYRQAAGRGLQLLFYSVGIGQISSEVPQNLSASRPQDRQFILSSKKLLLSDSGFYLCAWTQSGGLLKLYEAFFGQGTRLTVV.

The sample holds many counts of this clonotype. The chain has TRBV27 and TRBJ1-1, with D uncertain. This CDR3 comprises 14 residues. V was pared by 6 bases and J by 1 base, with 12 bases between. Germline assignment: CDR1 MNHEY and CDR2 SMNVEV (reference sequence). The CDR3 spells CASRREGANTEAFF. In nucleotides, the CDR3 is TGTGCCAGCAGAAGGGAGGGCGCGAACACTGAAGCTTTCTTT.

This clonotype was counted a few times. The chain joins TRBV6-2 or TRBV6-3 to TRBJ2-7, with 9 bases aligning to TRBD2. V gave up 0 bases and J gave up 3 bases; unmatched junction bases: 9. The V gene's germline CDR1 is MNHEY and CDR2 SVGEGT. This CDR3 is built from 17 residues. CDR3 loop: CASSYSPGGSGSYEQYF. As DNA, the CDR3 is TGTGCCAGCAGTTACTCGCCCGGGGGTAGCGGGAGCTACGAGCAGTACTTC.

This clonotype was counted ten times or more. The CDR3 nucleotides are TGCAGTGCTAGCGGGAGCCGGGTCGGGGATGAGCAGTTCTTC. Amino acids: CSASGSRVGDEQFF. This rearrangement joins TRBV20-1 to TRBJ2-1; perhaps TRBD2 as D (6 bases). Per germline, CDR1 DFQATT and CDR2 SNEGSKA (reference sequence). The CDR3 covers 14 residues. The V end was cut by 3 bases, the J end by 8 bases, with 17 bases between.

This clonotype occurred many times. The chain carries TRBV6-6 and TRBJ1-3; D is possibly TRBD1 (5 bases). The CDR3 contains 15 residues. Trimming removed 2 bases from V and 4 bases from J, with 12 bases in between. Germline values: CDR1 MNHNY, CDR2 SVGAGI (reference sequence). CDR3 loop: CASSYHGGDGNTIYF. The DNA for the CDR3 is TGTGCCAGCAGTTACCACGGGGGGGACGGAAACACCATATATTTT.

The V call is TRBV7-3, the J call TRBJ2-5; D not resolved. CDR3 length equals 15 residues. Germline CDR1 and CDR2: SGHTA and FQGTGA. V was pared by 5 bases and J by 1 base, with 14 bases between. The CDR3 bases are TGTGCCAGCAGCCCAACGGCGGCCAGCCAAGAGACCCAGTACTTC. Residues: CASSPTAASQETQYF.

This clonotype was seen many times. The chain recombines TRBV27 with TRBJ2-1, with 8 bases lining up with TRBD1. There are 14 residues in the CDR3. V dropped 5 bases and J dropped 3; count of bases not matched to a gene: 3. The germline CDR1 and CDR2 sequences are MNHEY and SMNVEV (reference sequence). CDR3 loop: CASSTGQDYNEQFF. The CDR3 DNA is TGTGCCAGCAGTACGGGACAGGACTACAATGAGCAGTTCTTC.

This chain links TRBV18 with TRBJ2-5; D may be TRBD1 or TRBD2 (5 bases each). The CDR3 contains 12 residues. The V gene's germline CDR1 is KGHSH and CDR2 LQKENI. V lost 6 bases to trimming and J lost 5 bases, with 10 bases between them. The CDR3 loop is CASSPGAETQYF. CDR3 nucleotide sequence: TGTGCCAGCTCGCCCGGGGCGGAGACCCAGTACTTC.

The rearrangement links TRBV20-1 to TRBJ1-1, with 7 nucleotides matching TRBD1. The CDR3 extends over 12 amino acids. Per germline, CDR1 DFQATT and CDR2 SNEGSKA (reference sequence). The ends lost 3 bases at V and 9 bases at J; junction bases unmatched: 7. CDR3 coding DNA: TGCAGTGCTAGTTATCCGGGACAGAAAGCTTTCTTT. Amino acids: CSASYPGQKAFF.

This clonotype occurred a few times. V gene TRBV6-2 or TRBV6-3 combines with J gene TRBJ1-1; perhaps TRBD1 as D (5 bases). The germline V and J ends were trimmed by 5 bases and 5 bases, with 15 bases remaining between them. Germline lookup yields CDR1 MNHEY and CDR2 SVGEGT. This CDR3 has 14 residues. CDR3 protein: CASSRAKGRTEAFF. DNA of the CDR3: TGTGCCAGCAGTAGGGCCAAGGGGAGGACTGAAGCTTTCTTT.

This clonotype was found a few times. The chain recombines TRBV5-1 with TRBJ1-2, with D possibly matching TRBD1 (6 bases). Germline CDR1 and CDR2: SGHRS and YFSETQ. The CDR3 runs 15 residues. Trimming took off 0 bases at V and 2 bases at J, with 11 bases between the two ends. DNA of the CDR3: TGCGCCAGCAGCTTGGATCCAGGGGTCAACTATGGCTACACCTTC. Its translation is CASSLDPGVNYGYTF.

By its share, this clonotype is medium-sized (0.01 to 0.1%). This chain uses TRBV10-2 with TRBJ2-3; TRBD1 or TRBD2 may be the D gene (6 bases each). CDR3 length: 15 residues. Germline lookup yields CDR1 WSHSY and CDR2 SAAADI. The V gene lost 6 bases and the J gene lost 0 bases, with 13 bases spanning the gap. Here the CDR3 DNA reads TGCGCCAGCAGGGGGGGCGGACTGAGCACAGATACGCAGTATTTT. Translated: CASRGGGLSTDTQYF.

This clonotype was seen more than once but under ten times. The J gene is TRBJ1-2, the V gene TRBV4-1; D is uncertain. V lost 1 base and J 4 bases, leaving 7 bases between the germline ends. The CDR3 consists of 13 residues. Looked up from germline, CDR1 is MGHRA and CDR2 is YSYEKL. CDR3 coding DNA: TGCGCCAGCAGCCAAGGGTCTGGCTATGGCTACACCTTC. Protein sequence: CASSQGSGYGYTF.

This clonotype turned up a few times. J is TRBJ2-4 and V is TRBV29-1; D unclear. Germline-derived CDR1 and CDR2 are SQVTM and ANQGSEA. Trimming removed 6 bases at V and 0 bases at J, with 12 bases between. The length of the CDR3 is 14 residues. The CDR3 loop is CSVSPHLAKNIQYF. The CDR3 DNA follows: TGCAGCGTGAGCCCTCACCTAGCCAAAAACATTCAGTACTTC.

This clonotype has ten or more counts. The rearrangement uses TRBV29-1 and TRBJ1-1; D gene unclear. The length of the CDR3 is 12 residues. Germline assignment: CDR1 SQVTM and CDR2 ANQGSEA. Trimming took off 4 bases at V and 8 bases at J, with 14 bases between the two ends. As DNA, the CDR3 is TGCAGCGTTGGTCGGACCGCAAAGGAAGCTTTCTTT. Translation gives CSVGRTAKEAFF.

This rearrangement joins TRBV20-1 to TRBJ1-1, with D possibly matching TRBD1 (6 bases). The length of the CDR3 is 12 residues. V shed 7 bases and J shed 3 bases, with 12 bases lying between them. Germline V lookup: CDR1 DFQATT, CDR2 SNEGSKA (reference sequence). CDR3 loop: CSGGASDTEAFF. CDR3 DNA sequence: TGCAGTGGGGGGGCGTCGGACACTGAAGCTTTCTTT.

V and J are TRBV28 and TRBJ2-7, with D possibly being TRBD2 (6 bases). V gave up 4 bases and J gave up 3 bases, with 7 bases separating them. The CDR3 spans 12 residues. Germline CDR1 MDHEN, CDR2 SYDVKM. CDR3 nucleotide sequence: TGTGCCAGCAGTTCCGGGGGCTACGAGCAGTACTTC. Translated: CASSSGGYEQYF. Drawing the rest from reference TRBV28 and TRBJ2-7, the complete variable domain is DVKVTQSSRYLVKRTGEKVFLECVQDMDHENMFWYRQDPGLGLRLIYFSYDVKMKEKGDIPEGYSVSREKKERFSLILESASTNQTSMYLCASSSGGYEQYFGPGTRLTVT.

This clonotype was detected ten times or more. The rearrangement joins TRBV6-6 to TRBJ2-6; 7 bases align to TRBD1. Germline CDR1 MNHNY, CDR2 SVGAGI (reference sequence). CDR3 length: 15 amino acids. The junction had 5 bases not matched to a gene; V was cut back by 7 bases and J by 2 bases. The CDR3 sequence: CASTDRDTGANVLTF. The CDR3 DNA is TGTGCCAGCACCGACAGGGACACTGGGGCCAACGTCCTGACTTTC.

The genes are TRBV6-6 and TRBJ2-5; D remains unclear. The ends were cut back, 6 bases at V and 4 bases at J, with 15 bases in the middle. CDR1 and CDR2 (germline): MNHNY, SVGAGI (reference sequence). The CDR3 runs 14 residues. CDR3 protein: CASSSPSARETQYF. The CDR3 DNA reads TGTGCCAGCAGCTCCCCCAGCGCCCGAGAGACCCAGTACTTC.